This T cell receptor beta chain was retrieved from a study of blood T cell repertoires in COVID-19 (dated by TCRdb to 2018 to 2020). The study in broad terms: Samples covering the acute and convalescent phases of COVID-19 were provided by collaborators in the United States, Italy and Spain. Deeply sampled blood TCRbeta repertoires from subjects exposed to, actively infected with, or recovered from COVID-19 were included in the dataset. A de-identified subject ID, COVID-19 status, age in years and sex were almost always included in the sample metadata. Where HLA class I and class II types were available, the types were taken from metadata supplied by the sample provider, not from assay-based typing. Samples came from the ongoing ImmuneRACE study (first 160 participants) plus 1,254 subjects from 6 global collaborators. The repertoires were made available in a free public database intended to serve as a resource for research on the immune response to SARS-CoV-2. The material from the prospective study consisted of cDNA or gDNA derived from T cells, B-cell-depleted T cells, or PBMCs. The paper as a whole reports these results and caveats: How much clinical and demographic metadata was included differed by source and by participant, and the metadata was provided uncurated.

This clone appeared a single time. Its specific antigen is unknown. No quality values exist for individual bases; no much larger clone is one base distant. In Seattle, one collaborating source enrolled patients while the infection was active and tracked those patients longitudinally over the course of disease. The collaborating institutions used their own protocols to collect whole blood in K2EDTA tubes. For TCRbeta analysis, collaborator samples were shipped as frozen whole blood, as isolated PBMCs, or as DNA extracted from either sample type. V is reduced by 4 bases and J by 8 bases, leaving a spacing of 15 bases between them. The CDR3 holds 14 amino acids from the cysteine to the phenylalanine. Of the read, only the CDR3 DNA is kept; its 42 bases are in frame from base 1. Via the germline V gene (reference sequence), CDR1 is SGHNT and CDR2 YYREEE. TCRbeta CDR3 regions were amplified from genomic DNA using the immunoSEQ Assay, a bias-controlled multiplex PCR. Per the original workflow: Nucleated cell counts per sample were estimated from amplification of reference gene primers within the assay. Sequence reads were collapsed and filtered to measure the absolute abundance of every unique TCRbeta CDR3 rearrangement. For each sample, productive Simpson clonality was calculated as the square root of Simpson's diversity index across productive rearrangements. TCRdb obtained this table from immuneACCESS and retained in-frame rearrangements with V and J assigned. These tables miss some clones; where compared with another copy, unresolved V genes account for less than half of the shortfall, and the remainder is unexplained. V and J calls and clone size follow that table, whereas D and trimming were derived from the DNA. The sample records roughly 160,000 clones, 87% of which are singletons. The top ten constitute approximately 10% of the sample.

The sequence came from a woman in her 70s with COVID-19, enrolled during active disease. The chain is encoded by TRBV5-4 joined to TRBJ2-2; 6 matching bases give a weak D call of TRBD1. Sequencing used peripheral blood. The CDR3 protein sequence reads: CASSRWGPEGELFF. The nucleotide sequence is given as TGTGCCAGCAGCCGTTGGGGGCCCGAGGGGGAGCTGTTTTTT.